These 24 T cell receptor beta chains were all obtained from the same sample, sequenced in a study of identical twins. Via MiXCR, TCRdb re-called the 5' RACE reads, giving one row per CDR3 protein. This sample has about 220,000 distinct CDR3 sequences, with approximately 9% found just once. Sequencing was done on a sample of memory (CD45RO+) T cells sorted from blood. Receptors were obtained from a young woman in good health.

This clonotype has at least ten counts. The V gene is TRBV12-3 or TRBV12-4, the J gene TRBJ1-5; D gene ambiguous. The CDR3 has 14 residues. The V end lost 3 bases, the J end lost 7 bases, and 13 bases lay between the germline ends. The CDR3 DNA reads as TGTGCCAGCAGTTTTGGAGGGAAGGTGCAGCCCCAGCATTTT. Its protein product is CASSFGGKVQPQHF.

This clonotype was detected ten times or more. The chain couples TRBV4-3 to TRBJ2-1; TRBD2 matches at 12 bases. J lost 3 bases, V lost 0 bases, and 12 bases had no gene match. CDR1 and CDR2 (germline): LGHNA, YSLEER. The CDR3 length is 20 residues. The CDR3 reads CASSQDLAGGSTRGYNEQFF. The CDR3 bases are TGCGCCAGCAGCCAAGACCTAGCGGGAGGGTCCACCCGGGGCTACAATGAGCAGTTCTTC.

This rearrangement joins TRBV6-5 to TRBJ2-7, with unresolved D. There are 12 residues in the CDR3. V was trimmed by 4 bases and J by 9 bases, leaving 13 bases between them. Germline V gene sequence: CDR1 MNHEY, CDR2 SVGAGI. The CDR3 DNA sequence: TGTGCCAGCAGTTCCGTTTCCTCCGGGCAGTACTTC. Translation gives CASSSVSSGQYF.

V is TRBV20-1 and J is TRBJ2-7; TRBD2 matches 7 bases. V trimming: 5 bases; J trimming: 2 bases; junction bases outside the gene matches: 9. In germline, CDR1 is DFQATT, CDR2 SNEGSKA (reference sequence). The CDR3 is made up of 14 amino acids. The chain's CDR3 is CSAGGSGVTYEQYF. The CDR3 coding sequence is TGCAGTGCTGGGGGGAGCGGGGTCACCTACGAGCAGTACTTC.

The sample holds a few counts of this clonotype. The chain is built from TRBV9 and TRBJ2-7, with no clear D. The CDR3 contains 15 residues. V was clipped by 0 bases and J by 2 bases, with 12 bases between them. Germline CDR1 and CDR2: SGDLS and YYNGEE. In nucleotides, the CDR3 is TGTGCCAGCAGCGTAGCTCCATCCTGGGCCTACGAGCAGTACTTC. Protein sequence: CASSVAPSWAYEQYF.

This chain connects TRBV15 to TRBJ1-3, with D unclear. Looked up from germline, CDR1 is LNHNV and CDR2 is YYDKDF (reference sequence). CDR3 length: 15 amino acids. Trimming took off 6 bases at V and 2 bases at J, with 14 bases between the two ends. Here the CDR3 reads CATRAGGGTGNTIYF. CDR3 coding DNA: TGTGCCACCAGGGCTGGAGGAGGGACTGGAAACACCATATATTTT.

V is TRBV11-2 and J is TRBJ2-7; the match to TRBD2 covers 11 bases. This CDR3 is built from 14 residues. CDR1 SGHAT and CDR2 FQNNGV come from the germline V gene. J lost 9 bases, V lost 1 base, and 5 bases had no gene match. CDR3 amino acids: CASSLVLAGAVQYF. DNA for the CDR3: TGTGCCAGCAGCTTAGTACTAGCGGGAGCTGTGCAGTACTTC.

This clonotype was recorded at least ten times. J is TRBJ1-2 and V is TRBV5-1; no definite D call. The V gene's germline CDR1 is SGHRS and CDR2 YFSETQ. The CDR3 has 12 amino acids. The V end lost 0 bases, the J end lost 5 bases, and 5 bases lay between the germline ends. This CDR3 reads CASSLESYGYTF. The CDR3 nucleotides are TGCGCCAGCAGCTTGGAGTCTTATGGCTACACCTTC. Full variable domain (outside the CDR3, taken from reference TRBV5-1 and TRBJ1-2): KAGVTQTPRYLIKTRGQQVTLSCSPISGHRSVSWYQQTPGQGLQFLFEYFSETQRNKGNFPGRFSGRQFSNSRSEMNVSTLELGDSALYLCASSLESYGYTFGSGTRLTVV.

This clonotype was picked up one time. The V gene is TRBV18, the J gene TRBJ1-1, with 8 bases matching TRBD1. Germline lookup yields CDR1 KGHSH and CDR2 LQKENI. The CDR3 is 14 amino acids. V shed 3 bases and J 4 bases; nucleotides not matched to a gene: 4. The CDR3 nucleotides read TGTGCCAGCTCACCCCACACAGGGGGCACTGAAGCTTTCTTT. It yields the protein CASSPHTGGTEAFF.

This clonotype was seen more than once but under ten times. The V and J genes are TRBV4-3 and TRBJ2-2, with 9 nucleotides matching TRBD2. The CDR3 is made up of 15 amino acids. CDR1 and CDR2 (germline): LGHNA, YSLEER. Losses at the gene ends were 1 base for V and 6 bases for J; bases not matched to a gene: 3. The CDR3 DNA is TGCGCCAGCAGCCAAGGTAGCGGGAGCTCCGGGGAGCTGTTTTTT. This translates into CASSQGSGSSGELFF.

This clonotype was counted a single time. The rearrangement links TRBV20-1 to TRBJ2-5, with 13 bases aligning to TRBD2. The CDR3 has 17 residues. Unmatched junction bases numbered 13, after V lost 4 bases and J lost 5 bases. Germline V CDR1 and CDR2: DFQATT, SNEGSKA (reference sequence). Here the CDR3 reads CSAMRQTSGRTRETQYF. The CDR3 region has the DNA TGCAGTGCTATGAGACAGACTAGCGGGAGGACGAGGGAGACCCAGTACTTC.

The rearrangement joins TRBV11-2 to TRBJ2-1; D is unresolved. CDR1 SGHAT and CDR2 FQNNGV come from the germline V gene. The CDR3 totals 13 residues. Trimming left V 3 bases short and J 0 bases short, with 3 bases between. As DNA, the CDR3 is TGTGCCAGCAGCTTGCGCTCCTACAATGAGCAGTTCTTC. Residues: CASSLRSYNEQFF.

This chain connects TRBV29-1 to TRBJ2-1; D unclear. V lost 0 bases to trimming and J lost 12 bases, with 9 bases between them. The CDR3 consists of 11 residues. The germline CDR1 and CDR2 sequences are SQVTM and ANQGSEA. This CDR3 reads CSVEDGRGQFF. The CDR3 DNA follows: TGCAGCGTTGAAGATGGGCGTGGGCAGTTCTTC.

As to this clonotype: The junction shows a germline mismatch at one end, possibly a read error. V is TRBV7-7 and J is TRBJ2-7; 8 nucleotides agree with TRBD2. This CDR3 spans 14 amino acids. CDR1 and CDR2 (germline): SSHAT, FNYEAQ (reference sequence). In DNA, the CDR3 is TGTGCTAGCAGCCTTGCGGGGGGACATTCCGAGCAGTACTTC. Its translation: CASSLAGGHSEQYF.

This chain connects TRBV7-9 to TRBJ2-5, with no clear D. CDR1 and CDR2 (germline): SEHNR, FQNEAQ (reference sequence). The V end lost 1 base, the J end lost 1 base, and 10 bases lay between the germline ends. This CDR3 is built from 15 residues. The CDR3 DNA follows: TGTGCCAGCAGCTTAGTGTATCTTTCCCAAGAGACCCAGTACTTC. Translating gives CASSLVYLSQETQYF. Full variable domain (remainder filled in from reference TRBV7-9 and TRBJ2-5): DTGVSQNPRHKITKRGQNVTFRCDPISEHNRLYWYRQTLGQGPEFLTYFQNEAQLEKSRLLSDRFSAERPKGSFSTLEIQRTEQGDSAMYLCASSLVYLSQETQYFGPGTRLLVL.

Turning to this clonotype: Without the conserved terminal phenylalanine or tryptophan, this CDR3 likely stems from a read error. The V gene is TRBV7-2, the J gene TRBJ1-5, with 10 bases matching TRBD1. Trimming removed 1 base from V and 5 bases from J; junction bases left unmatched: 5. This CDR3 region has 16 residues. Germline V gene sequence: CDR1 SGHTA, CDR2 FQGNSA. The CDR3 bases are TGTGCCAGCAGCTTAGTTACGGGACAGGGGTATCAGCCCCAGCATCTT. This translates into CASSLVTGQGYQPQHL.

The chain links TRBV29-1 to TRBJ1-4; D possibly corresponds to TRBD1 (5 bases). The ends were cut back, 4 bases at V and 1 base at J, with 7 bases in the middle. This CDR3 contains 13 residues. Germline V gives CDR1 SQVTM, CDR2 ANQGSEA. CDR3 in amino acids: CSVGRGTNEKLFF. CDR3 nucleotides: TGCAGCGTTGGAAGGGGAACTAATGAAAAACTGTTTTTT.

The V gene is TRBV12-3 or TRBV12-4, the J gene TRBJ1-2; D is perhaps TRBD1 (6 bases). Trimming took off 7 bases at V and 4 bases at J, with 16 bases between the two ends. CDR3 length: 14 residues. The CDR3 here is CASTLALTGYGYTF. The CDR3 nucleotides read TGTGCCAGCACCTTGGCCCTGACAGGCTATGGCTACACCTTC.

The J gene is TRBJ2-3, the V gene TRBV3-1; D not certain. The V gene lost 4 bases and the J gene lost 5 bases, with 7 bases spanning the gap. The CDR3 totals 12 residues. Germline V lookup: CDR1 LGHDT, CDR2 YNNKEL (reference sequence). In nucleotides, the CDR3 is TGTGCCAGCAGCCGGAGTTTAGATACGCAGTATTTT. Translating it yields CASSRSLDTQYF.

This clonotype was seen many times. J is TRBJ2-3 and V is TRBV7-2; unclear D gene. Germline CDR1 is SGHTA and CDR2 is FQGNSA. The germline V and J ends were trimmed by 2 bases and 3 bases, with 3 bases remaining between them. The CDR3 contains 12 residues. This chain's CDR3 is CASSLKTDTQYF. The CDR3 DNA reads TGTGCCAGCAGCTTAAAAACAGATACGCAGTATTTT.

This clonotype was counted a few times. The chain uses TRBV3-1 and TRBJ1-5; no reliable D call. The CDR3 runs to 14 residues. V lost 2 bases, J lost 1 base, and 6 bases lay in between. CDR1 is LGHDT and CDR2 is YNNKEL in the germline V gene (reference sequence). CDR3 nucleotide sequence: TGTGCCAGCAGCCAACAGAACAGCAATCAGCCCCAGCATTTT. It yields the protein CASSQQNSNQPQHF.

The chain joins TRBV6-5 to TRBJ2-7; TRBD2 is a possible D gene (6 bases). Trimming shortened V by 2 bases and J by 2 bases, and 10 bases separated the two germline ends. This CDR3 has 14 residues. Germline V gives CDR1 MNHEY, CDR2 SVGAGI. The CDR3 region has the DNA TGTGCCAGCAGTTACAATTCGGGAGCCTACGAGCAGTACTTC. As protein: CASSYNSGAYEQYF.

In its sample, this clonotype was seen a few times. The CDR3 here is CASSPYRDYNEQFF. For the CDR3, the DNA is TGTGCCAGCTCACCGTACCGGGATTACAATGAGCAGTTCTTC. The rearrangement joins TRBV18 to TRBJ2-1; the D gene is possibly TRBD2 (5 bases). CDR3 length equals 14 residues. From germline, CDR1 is KGHSH and CDR2 LQKENI. Trimming cost V 3 bases and J 4 bases, with 10 bases left between them. Full variable domain (outside the CDR3, taken from reference TRBV18 and TRBJ2-1): NAGVMQNPRHLVRRRGQEARLRCSPMKGHSHVYWYRQLPEEGLKFMVYLQKENIIDESGMPKERFSAEFPKEGPSILRIQQVVRGDSAAYFCASSPYRDYNEQFFGPGTRLTVL.

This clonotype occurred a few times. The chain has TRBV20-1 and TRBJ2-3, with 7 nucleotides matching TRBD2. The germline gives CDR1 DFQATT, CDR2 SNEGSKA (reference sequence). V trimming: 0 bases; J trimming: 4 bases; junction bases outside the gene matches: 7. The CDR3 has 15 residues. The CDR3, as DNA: TGCAGTGCTAGAGATCCTGAGACTAGCCCAGATACGCAGTATTTT. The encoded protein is CSARDPETSPDTQYF.